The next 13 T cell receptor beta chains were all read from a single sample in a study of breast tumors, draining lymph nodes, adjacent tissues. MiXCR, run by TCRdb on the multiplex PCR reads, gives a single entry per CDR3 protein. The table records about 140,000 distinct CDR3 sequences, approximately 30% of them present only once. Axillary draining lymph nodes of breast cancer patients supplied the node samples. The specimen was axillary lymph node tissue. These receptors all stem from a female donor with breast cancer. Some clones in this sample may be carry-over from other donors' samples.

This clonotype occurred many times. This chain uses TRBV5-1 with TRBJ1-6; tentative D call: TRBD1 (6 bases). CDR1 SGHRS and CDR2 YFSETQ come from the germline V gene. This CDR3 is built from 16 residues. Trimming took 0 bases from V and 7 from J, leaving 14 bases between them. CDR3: CASSLGPQGGNSPLHF. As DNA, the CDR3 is TGCGCCAGCAGCTTGGGACCACAAGGGGGAAATTCACCCCTCCACTTT.

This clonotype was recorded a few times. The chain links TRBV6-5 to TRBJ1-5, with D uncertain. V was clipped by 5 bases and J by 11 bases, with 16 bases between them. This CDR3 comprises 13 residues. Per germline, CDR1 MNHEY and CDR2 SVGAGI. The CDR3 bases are TGTGCCAGCAGTCACGACTCCTCGGCGGCCCAGCATTTT. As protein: CASSHDSSAAQHF.

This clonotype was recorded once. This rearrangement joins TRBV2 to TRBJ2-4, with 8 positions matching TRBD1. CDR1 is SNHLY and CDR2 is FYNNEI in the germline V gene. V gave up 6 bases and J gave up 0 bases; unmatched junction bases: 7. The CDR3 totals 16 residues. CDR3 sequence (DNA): TGTGCCAGCAGCAAAACAGGGGGGTTAGCCAAAAACATTCAGTACTTC. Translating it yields CASSKTGGLAKNIQYF.

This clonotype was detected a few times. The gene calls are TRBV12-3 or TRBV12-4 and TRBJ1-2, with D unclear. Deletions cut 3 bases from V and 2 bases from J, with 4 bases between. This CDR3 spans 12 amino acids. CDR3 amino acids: CASSLDNYGYTF. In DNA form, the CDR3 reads TGTGCCAGCAGTTTGGACAACTATGGCTACACCTTC.

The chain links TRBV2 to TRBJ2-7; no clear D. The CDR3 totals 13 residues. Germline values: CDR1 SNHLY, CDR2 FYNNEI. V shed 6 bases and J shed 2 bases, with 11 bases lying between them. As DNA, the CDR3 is TGTGCCAGCAGCGATACCCGAGCCTACGAGCAGTACTTC. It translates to CASSDTRAYEQYF. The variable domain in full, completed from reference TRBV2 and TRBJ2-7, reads EPEVTQTPSHQVTQMGQEVILRCVPISNHLYFYWYRQILGQKVEFLVSFYNNEISEKSEIFDDQFSVERPDGSNFTLKIRSTKLEDSAMYFCASSDTRAYEQYFGPGTRLTVT.

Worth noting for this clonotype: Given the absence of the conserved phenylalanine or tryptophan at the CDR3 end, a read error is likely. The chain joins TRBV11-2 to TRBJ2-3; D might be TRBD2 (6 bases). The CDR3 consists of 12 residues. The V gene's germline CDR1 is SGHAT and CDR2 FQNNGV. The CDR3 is CASGLSGGTQYS. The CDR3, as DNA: TGTGCCAGCGGCTTATCCGGGGGTACGCAGTATTCT.

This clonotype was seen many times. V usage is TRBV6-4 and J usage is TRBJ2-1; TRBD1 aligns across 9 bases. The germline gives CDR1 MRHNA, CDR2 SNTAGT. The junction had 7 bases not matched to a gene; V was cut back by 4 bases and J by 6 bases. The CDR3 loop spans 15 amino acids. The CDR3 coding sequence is TGTGCCAGCAGTGCGAAACAGGGGGCTTTCAATGAGCAGTTCTTC. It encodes CASSAKQGAFNEQFF.

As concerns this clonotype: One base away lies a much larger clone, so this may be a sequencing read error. DNA for the CDR3: TGTGCCAGCAGCTTGGCCGAGCGGGGGGACACCGGGGAGCTGTTTTTT. Its translation is CASSLAERGDTGELFF. V and J are TRBV5-5 and TRBJ2-2; 9 bases agree with TRBD2. The CDR3 totals 16 residues. V lost 0 bases and J lost 3; bases outside the gene matches: 3. The V gene's germline CDR1 is SGHKS and CDR2 YYEKEE (reference sequence).

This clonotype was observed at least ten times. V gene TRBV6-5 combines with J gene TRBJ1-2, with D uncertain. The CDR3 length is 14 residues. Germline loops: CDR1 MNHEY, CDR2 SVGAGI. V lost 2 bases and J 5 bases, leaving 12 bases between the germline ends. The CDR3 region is CASSYSPRLYGYTF. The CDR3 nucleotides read TGTGCCAGCAGTTACAGTCCACGGCTTTATGGCTACACCTTC.

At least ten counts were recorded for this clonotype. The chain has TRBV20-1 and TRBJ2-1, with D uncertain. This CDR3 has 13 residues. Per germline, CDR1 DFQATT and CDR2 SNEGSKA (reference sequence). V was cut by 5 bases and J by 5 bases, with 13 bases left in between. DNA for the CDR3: TGCAGTGCTTCCCTCAATTCAAACAATGAGCAGTTCTTC. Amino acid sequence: CSASLNSNNEQFF.

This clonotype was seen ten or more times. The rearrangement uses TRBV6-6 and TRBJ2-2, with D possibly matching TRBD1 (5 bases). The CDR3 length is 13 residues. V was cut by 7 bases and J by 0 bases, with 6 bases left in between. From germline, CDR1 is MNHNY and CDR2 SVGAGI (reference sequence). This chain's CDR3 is CASKGPNTGELFF. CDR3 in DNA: TGTGCCAGCAAGGGGCCGAACACCGGGGAGCTGTTTTTT.

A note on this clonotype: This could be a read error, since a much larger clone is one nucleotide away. CDR3 protein: CSASAKQGRPEDTQYF. For the CDR3, the DNA is TGCAGTGCTAGTGCCAAACAGGGGAGACCGGAAGATACGCAGTATTTT. V is TRBV20-1 and J is TRBJ2-3, with 7 bases lining up with TRBD1. The V gene's germline CDR1 is DFQATT and CDR2 SNEGSKA (reference sequence). The trim removed 3 bases at V and 5 bases at J, leaving 14 bases unmatched. The CDR3 extends over 16 amino acids.

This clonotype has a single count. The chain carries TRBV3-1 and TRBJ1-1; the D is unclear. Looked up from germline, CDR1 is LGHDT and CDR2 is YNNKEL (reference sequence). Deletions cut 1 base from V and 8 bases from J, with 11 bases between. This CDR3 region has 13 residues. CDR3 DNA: TGTGCCAGCAGCCAAGTAACGGAGGGCGAAGCTTTCTTT. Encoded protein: CASSQVTEGEAFF.